This is a list of T cell receptor beta chains from one sample in a study of human T cells and chemical hapten exposure. TCRdb independently ran MiXCR on the RACE reads; one entry per CDR3 protein. The repertoire consists of approximately 80,000 distinct CDR3 sequences, with 7.5% to 9% occurring once and the leading ten covering about 1.6%. The starting material was whole blood, obtained in connection with sensitization to the hapten diphenylcyclopropenone (DPC). All receptors come from a young woman with alopecia areata. Some clones in this sample may be carry-over from other donors' samples. Both conserved end residues are part of each CDR3. A D gene is named only where the DNA matches it firmly. Expanded clones are given a class, and other clones once, few, many or no size at all.

CDR3 protein	CDR3 DNA	clone size	V gene	J gene	D gene
CASSFSTGQAQSGAFF	TGTGCCAGCAGTTTTTCGACAGGGCAAGCTCAGAGTGGAGCTTTCTTT	few	TRBV12-3/TRBV12-4	TRBJ1-1	TRBD1
CASLHTDLTKSNEQFF	TGTGCCAGCCTCCATACGGACCTCACCAAAAGTAATGAGCAGTTCTTC	many	TRBV7-9	TRBJ2-1	-
CASSLRQLKNYGYTF	TGTGCCAGCAGCCTTCGACAACTTAAAAACTATGGCTACACCTTC	many	TRBV16	TRBJ1-2	-
CASSPPIGGDTEAFF	TGTGCCAGCTCACCACCTATCGGAGGGGACACTGAAGCTTTCTTT	few	TRBV18	TRBJ1-1	-
CASSFPGADTQYF	TGCGCCAGCAGCTTCCCGGGAGCAGATACGCAGTATTTT	few	TRBV5-1	TRBJ2-3	-
CSAPPFSGGAVGEQFF	TGCAGTGCTCCGCCCTTTAGCGGGGGGGCGGTTGGTGAGCAGTTCTTC	few	TRBV20-1	TRBJ2-1	TRBD2
CSVDKDRSNTEAFF	TGCAGCGTTGATAAGGACAGATCGAACACTGAAGCTTTCTTT	many	TRBV29-1	TRBJ1-1	-
CASSDSSGGADTQYF	TGTGCCAGCAGTGACTCTAGCGGGGGGGCGGATACGCAGTATTTT	many	TRBV6-4	TRBJ2-3	TRBD2
CASSLGGRERKLFF	TGTGCCAGCAGTTTAGGGGGTCGGGAGCGGAAACTGTTTTTT	-	TRBV27	TRBJ1-4	-
CSVWVETQYF	TGCAGCGTATGGGTGGAGACCCAGTACTTC	few	TRBV29-1	TRBJ2-5	-
CASSNSRESYNEQFF	TGTGCCAGTAGTAACTCGAGAGAATCCTACAATGAGCAGTTCTTC	few	TRBV19	TRBJ2-1	-
CASSWDSSTGELFF	TGCGCCAGCAGCTGGGACAGCAGCACCGGGGAGCTGTTTTTT	many	TRBV5-1	TRBJ2-2	TRBD1
CASSLSEHANYGYTF	TGCGCCAGCAGCTTGTCGGAACACGCTAACTATGGCTACACCTTC	-	TRBV5-1	TRBJ1-2	-
CASTMGQINSPLHF	TGTGCCAGCACCATGGGACAGATTAATTCACCCCTCCACTTT	few	TRBV12-3/TRBV12-4	TRBJ1-6	TRBD1
CASSPDRGQSYGYTF	TGCGCCAGCAGCCCGGACAGGGGGCAATCCTATGGCTACACCTTC	-	TRBV5-1	TRBJ1-2	TRBD1
CASSLGEGPARGQPQHF	TGTGCCAGCAGTCTCGGAGAGGGCCCGGCGAGGGGTCAGCCCCAGCATTTT	many	TRBV6-7	TRBJ1-5	-
CSAGTGHNTEAFF	TGCAGTGCCGGGACAGGTCATAACACTGAAGCTTTCTTT	many	TRBV20-1	TRBJ1-1	TRBD1
CASRQWDSSSGNTIYF	TGTGCCAGCAGACAATGGGACAGCTCCTCTGGAAACACCATATATTTT	many	TRBV12-3/TRBV12-4	TRBJ1-3	TRBD1
CASKGQGNTEAFF	TGCGCCAGCAAGGGACAGGGGAACACTGAAGCTTTCTTT	-	TRBV10-2	TRBJ1-1	TRBD1
CASSLRGTNTEAFF	TGTGCCAGCAGCTTAAGGGGGACGAACACTGAAGCTTTCTTT	few	TRBV11-2	TRBJ1-1	-
CASSFYQGNTEAFF	TGCGCCAGCAGCTTTTACCAGGGGAACACTGAAGCTTTCTTT	many	TRBV5-1	TRBJ1-1	-
CASSPQTASNQPQHF	TGTGCCAGCTCACCTCAGACAGCCAGCAATCAGCCCCAGCATTTT	few	TRBV18	TRBJ1-5	-
CASSVTWGDEQYF	TGTGCCAGCAGTGTGACTTGGGGCGACGAGCAGTACTTC	few	TRBV25-1	TRBJ2-7	-
CASSPGGESTEAFF	TGTGCCAGCAGCCCAGGGGGCGAGAGCACTGAAGCTTTCTTT	-	TRBV6-5	TRBJ1-1	TRBD1
CASSLFGNPEAFF	TGTGCCAGCAGCTTATTTGGCAATCCTGAAGCTTTCTTT	-	TRBV7-9	TRBJ1-1	-
CASSQDYRSDTQYF	TGTGCCAGCAGCCAAGATTACCGGTCAGATACGCAGTATTTT	-	TRBV14	TRBJ2-3	-
CASSLQGQGYTF	TGCGCCAGCAGCTTACAGGGACAGGGCTACACCTTC	many	TRBV5-1	TRBJ1-2	TRBD1
CSARDMGGGRTDTQYF	TGCAGTGCTAGAGATATGGGCGGGGGGCGCACAGATACGCAGTATTTT	few	TRBV20-1	TRBJ2-3	TRBD2
CSAFTGYNEKLFF	TGCAGTGCTTTTACAGGATATAATGAAAAACTGTTTTTT	few	TRBV20-1	TRBJ1-4	-
CASIGTDLGEQFF	TGTGCCAGCATAGGGACGGATCTCGGCGAGCAGTTCTTC	many	TRBV6-6	TRBJ2-1	-
CASTRGLAPGANVLTF	TGTGCCAGCACCAGAGGACTAGCCCCTGGGGCCAACGTCCTGACTTTC	many	TRBV6-5	TRBJ2-6	TRBD2
CASSGTGSGTGELFF	TGTGCCAGCAGTGGGACAGGGTCGGGGACCGGGGAGCTGTTTTTT	many	TRBV6-5	TRBJ2-2	TRBD1
CASSLVAVQEFF	TGTGCCAGCAGCTTGGTGGCGGTCCAGGAGTTCTTC	-	TRBV5-4	TRBJ2-1	-
CASRSSGGPPGEQFF	TGCGCCAGCAGAAGTAGCGGGGGCCCGCCCGGTGAGCAGTTCTTC	many	TRBV5-1	TRBJ2-1	TRBD2
CASSLGDRRNTEAFF	TGTGCCAGCAGCTTAGGAGACAGGAGGAACACTGAAGCTTTCTTT	-	TRBV7-9	TRBJ1-1	-
CASSLEWTSFTNTGELFF	TGTGCCAGCAGCTTAGAATGGACAAGCTTTACGAACACCGGGGAGCTGTTTTTT	few	TRBV7-6	TRBJ2-2	-